The TCR beta chain described here comes from a study of blood T cell repertoires in COVID-19. J lost 0 bases, V lost 4 bases, and 6 bases had no gene match. This CDR3 has 15 amino acids. Germline CDR1 is LNHDA and CDR2 is SQIVND (reference sequence). Using immunoSEQ multiplex PCR, the repertoire was profiled, and TCRdb retains in-frame clones only, with some absent. The repertoire consists of some 200,000 clones, with 70% to 85% occurring once and the leading ten covering roughly 17%. This sequence was found in a woman between 45 and 65 years old who had recovered from COVID-19. The sample comprised PBMCs or T cells enriched from blood (not recorded which). The chain links TRBV19 to TRBJ2-7; 7 bases are a match to TRBD1. The CDR3 here is CASSRTGSFSYEQYF. The CDR3 DNA reads as TGTGCCAGTAGTAGGACAGGTTCTTTCTCCTACGAGCAGTACTTC.